This is a list of T cell receptor beta chains from one sample in a study of graft-versus-host responses after intestinal transplantation. For these TCRs, the target antigens are not known. TCRdb keeps only in-frame clones here, not all; method: immunoSEQ multiplex PCR. The table lists about 120,000 clones, 90% of them singletons. This material consisted of unstimulated CD4+ T cells sorted from spleen or lymph node cells, taken before intestinal transplant. The receptor source for this set is a human donor who received an intestinal transplant. The conserved cysteine and the conserved F or W are not part of the CDR3 here.

J: TRBJ1-2; V: TRBV28; CDR3: ASSLGGVYGYT
J: TRBJ2-7; V: TRBV5-1; CDR3: ASSLGGQVSYEQY
J: TRBJ2-1; V: TRBV27; CDR3: ASSLFGSGRVDEQF
J: TRBJ2-5; V: TRBV5-1; CDR3: ASSTGLAGVVQETQY
J: TRBJ2-7; V: TRBV2; CDR3: ASAQGKQY
J: TRBJ1-3; V: TRBV5-1; CDR3: ASSLSGGNSGNTIY
J: TRBJ2-3; V: TRBV11-2; CDR3: ASSLVATDTQY
J: TRBJ2-7; V: TRBV5-4; CDR3: ASSLGPGGYEQY
J: TRBJ1-2; V: TRBV4-1; CDR3: ASSQKRGANYGYT
J: TRBJ2-7; V: TRBV6-5; CDR3: ASSYTGTYLYEQY
J: TRBJ1-4; V: TRBV4-1; CDR3: ASSQMGHPEKLF
J: TRBJ2-2; V: TRBV6-5; CDR3: ASSYSGRSTGELF
J: TRBJ2-2; V: TRBV10-3; CDR3: AISERAGELF
J: TRBJ2-3; V: TRBV30; CDR3: AWSYDRGSTDTQY
J: TRBJ1-1; V: TRBV29-1; CDR3: SVDGGMNTEAF
J: TRBJ2-3; V: TRBV4-1; CDR3: ASSQGGSDTQY
J: TRBJ2-7; V: TRBV7-2; CDR3: ASSLVGTIHEQY
J: TRBJ2-2; V: TRBV10-3; CDR3: AISDSGRKNTGELF
J: TRBJ1-1; V: TRBV15; CDR3: ATSRDRTGRSTEAF
J: TRBJ1-3; V: TRBV6-5; CDR3: ASKDSSGNTIY
J: TRBJ1-1; V: TRBV7-8; CDR3: ASSPAEVGKAF
J: TRBJ2-6; V: TRBV5-8; CDR3: ASSLYRETGANVLT
J: TRBJ1-3; V: TRBV2; CDR3: ASLRDRGSGNTIY
J: TRBJ2-1; V: TRBV10-2; CDR3: ASSESTGRRDEQF
J: TRBJ1-1; V: TRBV7-9; CDR3: ASTVRGGTEAF
J: TRBJ2-3; V: TRBV10-3; CDR3: AISDTPPGLAGSTDTQY
J: TRBJ1-1; V: TRBV18; CDR3: ASSFLGNMNTEAF
J: TRBJ2-7; V: TRBV28; CDR3: ASSLEGQVYEQY
J: TRBJ2-5; V: TRBV7-3; CDR3: ASSLTTGVGTQY